Reported below is one TCR beta chain. Its specificity is not known. The record originates from a study of CD8+ T cells in alopecia areata. General study results and limits: Scalp sequencing also captures normal skin's resident alphabeta T cells.

The length of the CDR3 is 13 residues. The ends were cut back, 0 bases at V and 5 bases at J, with 4 bases in the middle. Germline assignment: CDR1 MNHNY and CDR2 SVGAGI (reference sequence). RNA extraction was followed by reverse transcription into cDNA, which acted as the sequencing template. Sequencing was performed with immunoSEQ multiplex PCR; in TCRdb, only in-frame clones are kept and a portion is missing. The table shows about 200,000 clones, with around 50% occurring only once. This chain connects TRBV6-6 to TRBJ1-4; D gene ambiguous. The receptor was derived from a human donor in good health. Sequenced sample: CD8+ T cells sorted from blood. The CDR3 region is CASSYSGNEKLFF. The DNA for the CDR3 is TGTGCCAGCAGTTACTCTGGAAATGAAAAACTGTTTTTT.